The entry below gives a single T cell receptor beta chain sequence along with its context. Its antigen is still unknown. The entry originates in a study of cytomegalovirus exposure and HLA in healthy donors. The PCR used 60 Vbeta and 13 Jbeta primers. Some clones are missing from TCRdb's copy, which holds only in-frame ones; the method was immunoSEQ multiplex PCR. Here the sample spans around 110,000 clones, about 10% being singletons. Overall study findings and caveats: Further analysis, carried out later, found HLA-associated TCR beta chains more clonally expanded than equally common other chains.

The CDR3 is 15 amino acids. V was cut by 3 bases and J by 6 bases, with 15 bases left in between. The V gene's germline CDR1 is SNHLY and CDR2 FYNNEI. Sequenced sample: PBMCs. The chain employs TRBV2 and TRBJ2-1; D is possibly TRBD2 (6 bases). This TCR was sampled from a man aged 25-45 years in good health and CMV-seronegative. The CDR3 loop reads CASSEKGLTINEQFF. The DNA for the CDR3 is TGTGCCAGCAGTGAGAAGGGACTGACGATCAATGAGCAGTTCTTC.